This entry describes one T cell receptor (beta chain). The data are from a study of blood T cell repertoires in COVID-19. Study context: T cells, B-cell-depleted T cells, or PBMCs provided the cDNA or gDNA that served as material.

Profiling relied on immunoSEQ multiplex PCR, and the TCRdb table lists in-frame clones only, not all of them. The data hold more than 80,000 clones, with roughly 86% observed a single time. CDR1 and CDR2 from the germline V gene are MNHEY and SVGAGI. V trimming: 7 bases; J trimming: 5 bases; junction bases outside the gene matches: 6. This CDR3 spans 14 amino acids. This TCR derives from a man aged 35-49 years with acute or convalescent COVID-19. What was sequenced was peripheral blood. This chain connects TRBV6-5 to TRBJ2-3, with 10 nucleotides matching TRBD2. CDR3 sequence reads: CASTPLAGKDTQYF. CDR3 sequence (DNA): TGTGCCAGCACCCCACTAGCGGGAAAAGATACGCAGTATTTT.